The 27 T cell receptor beta chains given below trace back to one sample, sequenced in a study of graft-versus-host responses after intestinal transplantation. TCRdb keeps only in-frame clones here, not all; method: immunoSEQ multiplex PCR. The sample has roughly 29,000 clones, around 90% seen once. The sample in question was PBMCs, obtained about 420 days after intestinal transplantation. These receptors all come from a human patient who received an intestinal transplant, so some T cells may come from the graft donor.

The chain is built from TRBV7-9 and TRBJ1-1, with 7 bases aligning to TRBD1. Germline loops: CDR1 SEHNR, CDR2 FQNEAQ (reference sequence). V dropped 2 bases and J dropped 1; count of bases not matched to a gene: 4. The CDR3 is 15 residues long. This CDR3 reads CASSLSRTGNTEAFF. CDR3 DNA: TGTGCCAGCAGCTTATCGCGGACAGGGAACACTGAAGCTTTCTTT.

The J gene is TRBJ2-3, the V gene TRBV5-1, with unresolved D. V lost 0 bases and J lost 2, with 7 bases in between. Per the germline V gene, CDR1 is SGHRS and CDR2 is YFSETQ. The CDR3 contains 14 residues. CDR3 sequence reads: CASSLGAVTDTQYF. Written as DNA, the CDR3 is TGCGCCAGCAGCTTGGGGGCTGTCACAGATACGCAGTATTTT.

This clone was seen more than once but under ten times. V is TRBV29-1 and J is TRBJ1-2; unclear D gene. Germline V lookup: CDR1 SQVTM, CDR2 ANQGSEA. Trimming removed 4 bases at V and 0 bases at J, with 9 bases between. CDR3 length equals 13 residues. The CDR3 DNA reads TGCAGCGTTGGTATCGGGGCTAACTATGGCTACACCTTC. It is translated as CSVGIGANYGYTF. Together with reference TRBV29-1 and TRBJ1-2, the CDR3 gives the full variable domain: SAVISQKPSRDICQRGTSLTIQCQVDSQVTMMFWYRQQPGQSLTLIATANQGSEATYESGFVIDKFPISRPNLTFSTLTVSNMSPEDSSIYLCSVGIGANYGYTFGSGTRLTVV.

This clone was observed a single time. This chain joins TRBV5-1 and TRBJ1-4, with 7 nucleotides matching TRBD1. CDR3 size: 14 residues. V dropped 4 bases and J dropped 5; count of bases not matched to a gene: 5. The V gene's germline CDR1 is SGHRS and CDR2 YFSETQ. CDR3 protein: CASSPGTENEKLFF. DNA of the CDR3: TGCGCCAGCAGCCCGGGGACAGAAAATGAAAAACTGTTTTTT.

The rearrangement joins TRBV6-1 to TRBJ1-5, with unresolved D. V was clipped by 6 bases and J by 4 bases, with 16 bases between them. The CDR3 has 15 residues. The V gene's germline CDR1 is MNHNS and CDR2 SASEGT. In DNA form, the CDR3 reads TGTGCCAGCAGGGAGGGAACAAAAGGTAATCAGCCCCAGCATTTT. Its protein is CASREGTKGNQPQHF.

The chain combines TRBV4-1 with TRBJ1-5; no definite D call. Germline CDR1 reads MGHRA; CDR2 reads YSYEKL. V gave up 0 bases and J gave up 4 bases, with 22 bases separating them. This CDR3 comprises 19 residues. The CDR3 loop is CASSQDAWQADKRNQPQHF. CDR3 nucleotide sequence: TGCGCCAGCAGCCAAGATGCCTGGCAGGCCGATAAGCGAAATCAGCCCCAGCATTTT.

The J gene is TRBJ2-7, the V gene TRBV27; D may match TRBD1 or TRBD2 (6 bases each). Germline CDR1 MNHEY, CDR2 SMNVEV (reference sequence). The CDR3 sequence is 17 residues long. Trimming cost V 4 bases and J 4 bases, with 23 bases left between them. Written as DNA, the CDR3 is TGTGCCAGCAGTTCCCGGGGGCCCTCGTTTCGGGCTTACGAGCAGTACTTC. This sequence encodes CASSSRGPSFRAYEQYF.

The rearrangement uses TRBV4-1 and TRBJ1-5; D is undetermined. The CDR3 has 15 amino acids. Germline V gene sequence: CDR1 MGHRA, CDR2 YSYEKL. Trimming cost V 0 bases and J 0 bases, with 6 bases left between them. In DNA, the CDR3 is TGCGCCAGCAGCCAAGAAGCCGGTAGCAATCAGCCCCAGCATTTT. Amino acids: CASSQEAGSNQPQHF.

The rearrangement links TRBV4-1 to TRBJ2-1; possibly TRBD1 or TRBD2 for D (5 bases each). The CDR3 has 15 residues. In germline, CDR1 is MGHRA, CDR2 YSYEKL. Trimming removed 3 bases at V and 6 bases at J, with 15 bases between. CDR3 loop: CASSQDPGPSNEQFF. The CDR3 DNA reads TGCGCCAGCAGCCAGGACCCGGGACCCTCCAATGAGCAGTTCTTC.

The chain recombines TRBV5-1 with TRBJ2-3; 9 bases match TRBD1. With V trimmed by 0 bases and J by 5 bases, 4 bases remained unmatched. Germline V CDR1 and CDR2: SGHRS, YFSETQ. The CDR3 loop spans 15 amino acids. The CDR3, as DNA: TGCGCCAGCAGCTTGGAACAGGGGGCGATAGATACGCAGTATTTT. Protein: CASSLEQGAIDTQYF.

By proportion, this clone is medium-sized. This sequence joins TRBV5-4 and TRBJ1-1; D call uncertain. V lost 4 bases and J 4 bases, leaving 17 bases between the germline ends. Per germline, CDR1 SGHNT and CDR2 YYREEE (reference sequence). CDR3 length: 15 amino acids. The CDR3 protein is CASSPHLGIGTEAFF. The CDR3 region has the DNA TGTGCCAGCAGCCCGCATCTGGGCATCGGCACTGAAGCTTTCTTT.

This chain connects TRBV4-1 to TRBJ2-1, with D possibly TRBD1 on 6 matching bases. V was clipped by 3 bases and J by 2 bases, with 14 bases between them. CDR3 size: 16 residues. Per the germline V gene, CDR1 is MGHRA and CDR2 is YSYEKL. The CDR3 DNA sequence: TGCGCCAGCAGCCAGGGCGGACAGAGAGCCTACAATGAGCAGTTCTTC. It codes for CASSQGGQRAYNEQFF.

This clone has just one count. The V gene is TRBV23-1, the J gene TRBJ1-1, with TRBD1 matching 7 bases. TRBV23-1 has ORF status, its function being uncertain. The CDR3 totals 15 residues. With V trimmed by 7 bases and J by 2 bases, 10 bases remained unmatched. The CDR3 DNA reads TGCGCCAGCACCTCAGGGACAGAAAGTAACACTGAAGCTTTCTTT. It translates to CASTSGTESNTEAFF.

The CDR3 loop is CASSLTGGEEKLFF. DNA of the CDR3: TGTGCCAGCAGCCTAACAGGGGGCGAAGAAAAACTGTTTTTT. V usage is TRBV7-9 and J usage is TRBJ1-4; TRBD1 aligns across 9 bases. Trimming took 5 bases from V and 8 from J; bases not matched to a gene: 6. This CDR3 is 14 amino acids long. Germline values: CDR1 SEHNR, CDR2 FQNEAQ (reference sequence).

This clone was seen a handful of times. The rearrangement joins TRBV19 to TRBJ1-6; TRBD1 agrees at 11 bases. Germline CDR1 LNHDA, CDR2 SQIVND (reference sequence). This CDR3 spans 18 amino acids. V lost 2 bases, J lost 9 bases, and 12 bases stayed unmatched. The CDR3 nucleotides read TGTGCCAGTAGTATAAGAGGGATAGCCGGGACAGGGGGTTCACCCCTCCACTTT. Translated, it gives CASSIRGIAGTGGSPLHF.

The chain links TRBV30 to TRBJ2-2; no reliable D call. V was pared by 2 bases and J by 2 bases, with 9 bases between. The germline V gene has CDR1 GTSNPN and CDR2 SVGIG (reference sequence). This CDR3 is 14 amino acids long. The CDR3 region has the DNA TGTGCCTGGAGTTGGACGGCAAACACCGGGGAGCTGTTTTTT. It yields the protein CAWSWTANTGELFF.

The rearrangement joins TRBV21-1 to TRBJ2-5. Matching the DNA end better, TRBJ2-7 makes the J call doubtful. TRBV21-1 is tagged as a pseudogene. The CDR3 spans 14 residues. CDR3 DNA: TGTGCCAGCAGCAACCAGACGGGCGCCGCCGAGCAGTACTTC. Protein product: CASSNQTGAAEQYF.

This clone was seen more than once but under ten times. V usage is TRBV27 and J usage is TRBJ2-5; 7 nucleotides line up with TRBD1. CDR1 and CDR2 (germline): MNHEY, SMNVEV (reference sequence). CDR3 length equals 13 residues. The V and J ends lost 6 bases and 1 base, in that order; junction bases with no gene match: 2. CDR3 amino acids: CASRRQGQETQYF. As DNA, the CDR3 is TGTGCCAGCAGAAGACAGGGCCAAGAGACCCAGTACTTC.

On this clone itself: One end of the junction is discordant with germline, which a read error may explain. The chain recombines TRBV5-3 with TRBJ1-1; D unclear. TRBV5-3 is an ORF, with its function uncertain. This CDR3 spans 14 amino acids. CDR3 sequence reads: CASSLVGENTEAFF. In DNA form, the CDR3 reads TGTGCCAGCAGCTTGGTCGGCGAGAACACTGAAGCTTTCTTT.

This clone has just one count. This chain uses TRBV4-3 with TRBJ1-6; D is unclear. Per germline, CDR1 LGHNA and CDR2 YSLEER. There are 14 residues in the CDR3. Deletions cut 3 bases from V and 5 bases from J, with 8 bases between. The CDR3 here is CASSHLPNNSPLHF. CDR3 bases: TGCGCCAGCAGCCACCTCCCCAATAATTCACCCCTCCACTTT.

The rearrangement uses TRBV27 and TRBJ2-3; 10 bases match TRBD2. The CDR3 covers 15 residues. V gave up 6 bases and J gave up 2 bases; unmatched junction bases: 5. Germline V lookup: CDR1 MNHEY, CDR2 SMNVEV (reference sequence). DNA for the CDR3: TGTGCCAGCAGAGAAGGACTAGCGGTCACAGATACGCAGTATTTT. Its protein is CASREGLAVTDTQYF.

The chain is built from TRBV28 and TRBJ2-2; 12 nucleotides line up with TRBD2. This CDR3 region has 16 residues. V gave up 6 bases and J gave up 6 bases; unmatched junction bases: 8. CDR1 is MDHEN and CDR2 is SYDVKM in the germline V gene. The chain's CDR3 is CASRGGLAGWSGELFF. CDR3 nucleotides: TGTGCCAGCAGGGGCGGACTAGCGGGATGGTCCGGGGAGCTGTTTTTT.

The genes are TRBV7-9 and TRBJ1-1; TRBD1 matches 8 bases. The CDR3 spans 16 residues. Germline assignment: CDR1 SEHNR and CDR2 FQNEAQ (reference sequence). V was pared by 5 bases and J by 6 bases, with 14 bases of the junction left unmatched. CDR3 in amino acids: CASSAGTGSWTAEAFF. CDR3 bases: TGTGCCAGCAGCGCAGGGACAGGCTCATGGACGGCTGAAGCTTTCTTT.

V is TRBV2 and J is TRBJ1-3; the match to TRBD1 covers 8 bases. Germline-derived CDR1 and CDR2 are SNHLY and FYNNEI. The CDR3 contains 18 residues. V lost 6 bases, J lost 0 bases, and 13 bases stayed unmatched. The CDR3 loop reads CASSLRGTGAPSGNTIYF. Here the CDR3 DNA reads TGTGCCAGCAGCCTCCGCGGGACAGGTGCTCCCTCTGGAAACACCATATATTTT.

Remarks on this clone: At one of its ends the junction is not consistent with the germline gene, which may arise from a read error. V gene TRBV10-1 combines with J gene TRBJ2-1, with 11 bases lining up with TRBD2. The CDR3 sequence is 16 residues long. Germline V gene data show CDR1 as WNHNN and CDR2 as SYGVQD (reference sequence). The CDR3 region has the DNA TGCGCCAGCGGTGATCTCCTAGCGGGAGGATCGAATGAGCAGTTCTTC. Protein product: CASGDLLAGGSNEQFF.

The rearrangement joins TRBV2 to TRBJ1-1; maybe TRBD1 (6 bases). V lost 6 bases to trimming and J lost 4 bases, with 21 bases between them. The CDR3 totals 16 residues. Germline V gene data show CDR1 as SNHLY and CDR2 as FYNNEI. CDR3 amino acids: CASSAPSRQGRTEAFF. CDR3 nucleotides: TGTGCCAGCAGCGCCCCGAGTCGGCAGGGGCGCACTGAAGCTTTCTTT.

The chain links TRBV6-5 to TRBJ1-3; D uncertain. The V and J ends lost 5 bases and 0 bases respectively, with 11 bases between them. The CDR3 loop spans 15 amino acids. CDR1 is MNHEY, CDR2 SVGAGI, per germline. The CDR3 protein is CASSPGLSSGNTIYF. The CDR3 nucleotides are TGTGCCAGCAGTCCCGGACTGTCCTCTGGAAACACCATATATTTT.